This T cell receptor beta chain was retrieved from a study of PD-1 blockade in classical Hodgkin lymphoma. Study summary: Nivolumab dosing for patients was 3 mg/kg, administered intravenously every 2 weeks. Broader study findings: CD4+ TCR diversity, unlike CD8+, climbed significantly by C4D1. Partial responders and progressors had significantly lower baseline TCR diversity.

The assay was immunoSEQ multiplex PCR, and TCRdb's table has in-frame clones only and misses some. The sample lists about 7,100 clones, roughly 80% occurring once. Patients all relapsed after autologous stem cell transplantation, and there was variation in brentuximab vedotin exposure. It was by magnetic negative selection that CD4+ T cells were purified from thawed PBMCs. Best responses were complete response, partial response or progressive disease. Points on this clone: The antigen is undetermined.

CDR3 size: 11 residues. The V and J ends lost 6 bases and 3 bases respectively, with 5 bases between them. Germline V CDR1 and CDR2: MNHEY, SVGAGI. This sequence originates from a human donor with classical Hodgkin lymphoma. Source: CD4+ T cells from blood, taken at baseline. J is TRBJ1-2 and V is TRBV6-5; D unresolved. This chain's CDR3 is CASRLHYGYTF. The CDR3 bases are TGTGCCAGCAGGTTACACTATGGCTACACCTTC.